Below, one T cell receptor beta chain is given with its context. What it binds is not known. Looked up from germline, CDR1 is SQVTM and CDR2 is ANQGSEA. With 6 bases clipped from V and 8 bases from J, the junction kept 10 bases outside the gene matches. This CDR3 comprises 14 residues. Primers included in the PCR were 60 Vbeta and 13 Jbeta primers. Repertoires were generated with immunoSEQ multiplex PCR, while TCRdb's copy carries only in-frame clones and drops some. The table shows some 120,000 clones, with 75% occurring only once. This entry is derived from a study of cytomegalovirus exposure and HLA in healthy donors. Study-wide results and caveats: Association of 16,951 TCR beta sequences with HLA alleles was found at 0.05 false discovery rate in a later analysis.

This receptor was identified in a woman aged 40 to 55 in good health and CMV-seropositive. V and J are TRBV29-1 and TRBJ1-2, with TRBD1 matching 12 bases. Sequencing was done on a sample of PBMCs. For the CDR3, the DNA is TGCAGCGTGACGAGGGACAGGGGGCGATTCGGCTACACCTTC. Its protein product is CSVTRDRGRFGYTF.